This TCR beta chain was sequenced in a study of shared clonotypes between healthy human individuals. Study outcomes and limitations: The generation probabilities recorded for non-shared clonotypes fell below those of clonotypes shared by all four donors. A handful of donors had roughly 5.2% of their naive CD4 clonotypes in common.

Concerning this clone itself: Its antigen is unidentified.

The donors, healthy adults who were HIV-negative, had experienced no recent acute infections or vaccinations. Pooled CD45RO+ cells and CCR7-negative CD45RA+ TemRA cells made up CD8 memory. J lost 1 base, V lost 6 bases, and 9 bases had no gene match. This CDR3 is built from 15 residues. Germline CDR1 is LNHDA and CDR2 is SQIVND (reference sequence). The protocol was immunoSEQ multiplex PCR, while the TCRdb copy is restricted to in-frame clones and leaves out a portion. The sample has roughly 700,000 clones, around 90% seen once. The sequence was collected from a man aged 18 to 35 in good health. Some clones in this sample may be carry-over from other donors' samples. This chain uses TRBV19 with TRBJ2-7; TRBD1 agrees at 7 bases. The sequenced sample was memory CD8+ T cells from PBMCs. Subset noted: CD45RO+ cells pooled with CCR7-negative TemRA cells. The CDR3 DNA is TGTGCCAGTAGAACAGGGGCCCAGCCTTCCTACGAGCAGTACTTC. This encodes CASRTGAQPSYEQYF.